This record looks at one T cell receptor (beta chain) sequence and its context. Trimming left V 0 bases short and J 6 bases short, with 5 bases between. CDR3 length: 12 amino acids. Germline CDR1 GTSNPN, CDR2 SVGIG (reference sequence). Indicated treatment: 19 received Ad26.COV2.S at low or high dose, single or two shots; about 5 received placebo; per-sample allocation not given. Each sample was drawn 63 days after the first injection (of vaccine or placebo). The data are from a study of Ad26.COV2.S vaccination and SARS-CoV-2 variants. Profiling relied on immunoSEQ multiplex PCR, and the TCRdb table lists in-frame clones only, not all of them. The repertoire includes hundreds of thousands of clones, about 89% of them detected once, and about 5% sits in the top ten.

This receptor was taken from a person between 18 and 59 years old who received the Ad26.COV2.S COVID-19 vaccine or a placebo. The V gene is TRBV30, the J gene TRBJ2-2; no firm D call. Sequences were derived from peripheral blood, sampled in a trial of Ad26.COV2.S vaccine versus placebo. The CDR3 here is CAWSVNAGELFF. In nucleotides, the CDR3 is TGTGCCTGGAGTGTAAACGCCGGGGAGCTGTTTTTT.